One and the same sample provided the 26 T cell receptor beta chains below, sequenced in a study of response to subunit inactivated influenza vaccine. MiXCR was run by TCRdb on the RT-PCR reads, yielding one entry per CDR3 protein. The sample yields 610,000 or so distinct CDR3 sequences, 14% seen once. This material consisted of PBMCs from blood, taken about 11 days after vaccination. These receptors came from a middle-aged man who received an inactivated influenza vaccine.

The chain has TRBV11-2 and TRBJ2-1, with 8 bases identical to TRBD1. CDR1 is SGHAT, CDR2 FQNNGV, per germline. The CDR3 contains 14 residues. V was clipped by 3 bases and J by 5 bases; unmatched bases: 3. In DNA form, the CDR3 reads TGTGCCAGCAGCTTGGGACAGGCTAACAATGAGCAGTTCTTC. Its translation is CASSLGQANNEQFF.

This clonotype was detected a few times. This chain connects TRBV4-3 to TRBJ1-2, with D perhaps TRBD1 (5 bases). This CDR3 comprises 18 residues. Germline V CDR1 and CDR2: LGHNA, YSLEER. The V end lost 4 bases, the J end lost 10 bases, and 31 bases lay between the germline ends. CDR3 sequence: CASSPRYGAGARPMDYTF. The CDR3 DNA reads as TGCGCCAGCAGCCCTCGTTATGGGGCGGGTGCCAGACCTATGGACTACACCTTC.

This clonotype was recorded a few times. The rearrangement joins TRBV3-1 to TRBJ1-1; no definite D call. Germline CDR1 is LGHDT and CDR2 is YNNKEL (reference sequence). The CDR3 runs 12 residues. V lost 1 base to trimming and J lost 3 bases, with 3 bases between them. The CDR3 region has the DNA TGTGCCAGCAGCCAAGGTTACACTGAAGCTTTCTTT. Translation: CASSQGYTEAFF.

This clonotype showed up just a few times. CDR3 in DNA: TGCAGTGCTGACGCGGTTTATCAGCCCCAGCATTTT. It is translated as CSADAVYQPQHF. The chain is built from TRBV20-1 and TRBJ1-5; D is ambiguous. CDR1 is DFQATT, CDR2 SNEGSKA, per germline (reference sequence). This CDR3 has 12 amino acids. V was clipped by 5 bases and J by 5 bases, with 10 bases between them.

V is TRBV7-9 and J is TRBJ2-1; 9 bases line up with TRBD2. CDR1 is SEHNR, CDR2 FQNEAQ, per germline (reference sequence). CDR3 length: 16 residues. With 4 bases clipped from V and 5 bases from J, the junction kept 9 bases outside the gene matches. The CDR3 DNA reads TGTGCCAGCAGCTCAAATAGCGGGAGAAATCACAATGAGCAGTTCTTC. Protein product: CASSSNSGRNHNEQFF.

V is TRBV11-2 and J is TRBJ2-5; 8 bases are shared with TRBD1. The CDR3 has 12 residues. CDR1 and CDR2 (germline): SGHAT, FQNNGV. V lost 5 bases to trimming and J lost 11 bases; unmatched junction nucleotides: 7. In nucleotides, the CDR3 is TGTGCCAGCAGCATCGACAGGGGTGGACAGTACTTC. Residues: CASSIDRGGQYF. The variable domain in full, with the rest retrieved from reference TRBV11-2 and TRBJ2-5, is EAGVAQSPRYKIIEKRQSVAFWCNPISGHATLYWYQQILGQGPKLLIQFQNNGVVDDSQLPKDRFSAERLKGVDSTLKIQPAKLEDSAVYLCASSIDRGGQYFGPGTRLLVL.

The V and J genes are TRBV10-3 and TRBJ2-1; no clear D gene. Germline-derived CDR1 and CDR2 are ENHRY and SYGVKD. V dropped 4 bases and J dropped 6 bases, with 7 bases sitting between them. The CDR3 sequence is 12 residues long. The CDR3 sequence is CAISADGNEQFF. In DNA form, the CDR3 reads TGTGCCATCAGTGCGGACGGCAATGAGCAGTTCTTC.

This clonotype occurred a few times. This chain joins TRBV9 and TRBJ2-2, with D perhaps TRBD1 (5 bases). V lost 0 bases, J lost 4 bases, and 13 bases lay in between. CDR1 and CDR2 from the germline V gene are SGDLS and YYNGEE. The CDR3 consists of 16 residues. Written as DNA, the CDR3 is TGTGCCAGCAGCGTAGAGGCAGGGAAGAGCACCGGGGAGCTGTTTTTT. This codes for CASSVEAGKSTGELFF.

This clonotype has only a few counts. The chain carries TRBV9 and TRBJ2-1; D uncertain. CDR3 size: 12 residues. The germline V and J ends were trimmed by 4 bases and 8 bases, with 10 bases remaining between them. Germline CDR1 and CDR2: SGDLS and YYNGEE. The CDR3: CASSSPPDEQFF. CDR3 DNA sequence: TGTGCCAGCAGCTCCCCCCCCGATGAGCAGTTCTTC.

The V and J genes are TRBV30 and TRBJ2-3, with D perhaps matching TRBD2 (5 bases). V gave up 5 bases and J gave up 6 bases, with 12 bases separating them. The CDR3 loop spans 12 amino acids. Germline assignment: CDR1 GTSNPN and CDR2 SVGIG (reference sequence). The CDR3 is CAWGSLGDTQYF. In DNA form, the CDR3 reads TGTGCCTGGGGCTCACTAGGGGATACGCAGTATTTT. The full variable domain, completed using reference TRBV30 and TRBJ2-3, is SQTIHQWPATLVQPVGSPLSLECTVEGTSNPNLYWYRQAAGRGLQLLFYSVGIGQISSEVPQNLSASRPQDRQFILSSKKLLLSDSGFYLCAWGSLGDTQYFGPGTRLTVL.

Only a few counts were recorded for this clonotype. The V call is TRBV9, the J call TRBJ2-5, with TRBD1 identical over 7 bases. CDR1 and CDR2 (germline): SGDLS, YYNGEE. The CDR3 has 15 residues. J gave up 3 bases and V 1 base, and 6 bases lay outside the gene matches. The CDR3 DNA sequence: TGTGCCAGCAGCGTAAACGCAGGGGGAGAAGAGACCCAGTACTTC. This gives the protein CASSVNAGGEETQYF.

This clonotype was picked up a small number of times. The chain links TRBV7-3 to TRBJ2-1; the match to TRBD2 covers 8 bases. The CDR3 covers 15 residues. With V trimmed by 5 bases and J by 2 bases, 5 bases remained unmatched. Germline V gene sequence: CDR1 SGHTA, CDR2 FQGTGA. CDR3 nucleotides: TGTGCCAGCAGCACAAGCGGGAGCCCCTACAATGAGCAGTTCTTC. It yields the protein CASSTSGSPYNEQFF.

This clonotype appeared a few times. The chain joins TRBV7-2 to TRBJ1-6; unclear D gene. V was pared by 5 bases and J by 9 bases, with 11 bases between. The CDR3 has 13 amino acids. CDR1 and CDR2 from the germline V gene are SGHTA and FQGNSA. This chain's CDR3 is CASSPVIFSPLHF. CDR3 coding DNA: TGTGCCAGCAGCCCAGTAATCTTTTCACCCCTCCACTTT.

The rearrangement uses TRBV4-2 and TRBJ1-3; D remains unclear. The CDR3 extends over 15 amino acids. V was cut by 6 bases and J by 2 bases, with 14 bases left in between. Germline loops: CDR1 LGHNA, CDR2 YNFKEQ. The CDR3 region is CASREQDRPGNTIYF. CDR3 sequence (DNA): TGTGCCAGCAGAGAGCAAGATCGGCCTGGAAACACCATATATTTT.

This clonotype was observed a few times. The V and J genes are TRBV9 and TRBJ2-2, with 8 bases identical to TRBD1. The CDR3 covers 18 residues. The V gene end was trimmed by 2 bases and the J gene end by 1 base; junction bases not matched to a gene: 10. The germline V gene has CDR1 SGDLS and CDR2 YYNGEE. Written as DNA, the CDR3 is TGTGCCAGCAGCGTTTCCTCGACAGGGGAAATGAACACCGGGGAGCTGTTTTTT. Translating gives CASSVSSTGEMNTGELFF.

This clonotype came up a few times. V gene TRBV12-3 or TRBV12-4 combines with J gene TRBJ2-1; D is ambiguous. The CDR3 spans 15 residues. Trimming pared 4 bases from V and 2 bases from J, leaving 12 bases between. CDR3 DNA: TGTGCCAGCAGTTCCCGGTTAGGACCCTACAATGAGCAGTTCTTC. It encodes CASSSRLGPYNEQFF.

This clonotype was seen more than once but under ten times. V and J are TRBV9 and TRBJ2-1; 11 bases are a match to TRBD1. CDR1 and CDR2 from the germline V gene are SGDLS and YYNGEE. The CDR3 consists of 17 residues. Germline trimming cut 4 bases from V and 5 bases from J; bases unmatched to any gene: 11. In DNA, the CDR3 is TGTGCCAGCAGCCCAAGGACAGGGGGCGATGGCCACAATGAGCAGTTCTTC. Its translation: CASSPRTGGDGHNEQFF.

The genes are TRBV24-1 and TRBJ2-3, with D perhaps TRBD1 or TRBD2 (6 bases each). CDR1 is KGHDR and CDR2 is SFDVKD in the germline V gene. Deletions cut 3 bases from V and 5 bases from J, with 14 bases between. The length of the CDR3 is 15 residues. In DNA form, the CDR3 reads TGTGCCACCAGTGATCTTAGGGGGGTCGGAGATACGCAGTATTTT. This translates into CATSDLRGVGDTQYF.

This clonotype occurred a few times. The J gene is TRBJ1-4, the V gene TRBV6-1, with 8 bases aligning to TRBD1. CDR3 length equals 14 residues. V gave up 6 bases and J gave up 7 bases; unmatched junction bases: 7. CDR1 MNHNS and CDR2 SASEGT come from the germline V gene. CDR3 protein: CASRLQGVGEKLFF. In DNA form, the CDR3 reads TGTGCCAGCAGGCTACAGGGGGTGGGTGAAAAACTGTTTTTT.

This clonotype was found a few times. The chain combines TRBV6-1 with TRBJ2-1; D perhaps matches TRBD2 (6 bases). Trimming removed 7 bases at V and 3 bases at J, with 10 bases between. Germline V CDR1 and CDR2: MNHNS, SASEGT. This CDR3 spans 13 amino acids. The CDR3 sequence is CASNKGLYNEQFF. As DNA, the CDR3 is TGTGCCAGCAATAAGGGACTCTACAATGAGCAGTTCTTC.

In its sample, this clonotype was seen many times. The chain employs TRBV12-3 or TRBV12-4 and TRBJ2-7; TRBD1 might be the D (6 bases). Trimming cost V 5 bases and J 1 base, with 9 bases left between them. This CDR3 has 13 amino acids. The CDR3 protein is CASSADRSYEQYF. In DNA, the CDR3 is TGTGCCAGCAGTGCGGACAGATCCTACGAGCAGTACTTC.

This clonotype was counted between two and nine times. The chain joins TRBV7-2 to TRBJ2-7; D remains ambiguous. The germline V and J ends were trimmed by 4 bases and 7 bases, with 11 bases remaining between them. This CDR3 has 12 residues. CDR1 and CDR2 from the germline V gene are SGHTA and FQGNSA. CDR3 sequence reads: CASSSHPEEQYF. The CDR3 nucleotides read TGTGCCAGCAGCTCACACCCGGAAGAGCAGTACTTC.

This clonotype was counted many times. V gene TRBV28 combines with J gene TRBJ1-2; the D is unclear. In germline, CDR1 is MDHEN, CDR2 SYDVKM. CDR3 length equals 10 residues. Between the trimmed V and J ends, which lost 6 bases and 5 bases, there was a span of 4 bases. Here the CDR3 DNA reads TGTGCCAGCAGCCAATATGGCTACACCTTC. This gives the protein CASSQYGYTF.

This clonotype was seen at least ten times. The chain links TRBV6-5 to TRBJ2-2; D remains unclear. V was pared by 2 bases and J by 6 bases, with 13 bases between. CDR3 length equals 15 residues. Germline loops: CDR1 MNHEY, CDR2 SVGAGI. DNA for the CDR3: TGTGCCAGCAGTTACGCGACGGTGCCCTCCGGGGAGCTGTTTTTT. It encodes CASSYATVPSGELFF.

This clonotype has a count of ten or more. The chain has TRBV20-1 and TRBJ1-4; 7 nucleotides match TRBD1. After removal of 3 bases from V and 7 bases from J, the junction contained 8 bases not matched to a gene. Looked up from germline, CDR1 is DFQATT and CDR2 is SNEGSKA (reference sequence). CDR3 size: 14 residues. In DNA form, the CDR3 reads TGCAGTGCTAGGTACACAGGGGAGAGTGAAAAACTGTTTTTT. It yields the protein CSARYTGESEKLFF.

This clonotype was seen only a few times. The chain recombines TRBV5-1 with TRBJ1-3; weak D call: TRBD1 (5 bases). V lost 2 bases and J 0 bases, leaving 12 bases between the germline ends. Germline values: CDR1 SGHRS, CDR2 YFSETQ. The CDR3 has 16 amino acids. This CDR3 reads CASSLQDTSSGNTIYF. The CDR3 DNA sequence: TGCGCCAGCAGCTTACAGGACACGAGCTCTGGAAACACCATATATTTT. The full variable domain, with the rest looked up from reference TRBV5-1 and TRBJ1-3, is KAGVTQTPRYLIKTRGQQVTLSCSPISGHRSVSWYQQTPGQGLQFLFEYFSETQRNKGNFPGRFSGRQFSNSRSEMNVSTLELGDSALYLCASSLQDTSSGNTIYFGEGSWLTVV.